Following are 14 T cell receptor beta chains from one sample sequenced in a study of blood T cell repertoires in COVID-19. Using immunoSEQ multiplex PCR, the repertoire was profiled, and TCRdb retains in-frame clones only, with some absent. The table lists about 250,000 clones, roughly four fifths of them singletons, with around 4.4% in the top ten. Input material: peripheral blood. Every receptor here comes from a man over 45 with active or convalescent COVID-19.

This chain connects TRBV11-2 to TRBJ1-2, with D perhaps TRBD1 (6 bases). CDR1 is SGHAT and CDR2 is FQNNGV in the germline V gene. This CDR3 comprises 14 residues. Trimming pared 3 bases from V and 8 bases from J, leaving 16 bases between. The CDR3 is CASSFGRGTGGYTF. CDR3 in DNA: TGTGCCAGCAGCTTTGGGAGGGGGACTGGAGGCTACACCTTC.

The rearrangement joins TRBV12-3 or TRBV12-4 to TRBJ2-7; 7 bases are a match to TRBD2. Unmatched junction bases numbered 7, after V lost 9 bases and J lost 5 bases. The CDR3 covers 12 residues. The CDR3 sequence is CARAQRGHEQYF. For the CDR3, the DNA is TGTGCCAGGGCGCAGCGGGGCCACGAGCAGTACTTC.

The rearrangement joins TRBV30 to TRBJ2-6; perhaps TRBD1 as D (6 bases). Germline V CDR1 and CDR2: GTSNPN, SVGIG (reference sequence). This CDR3 spans 16 amino acids. Trimming stripped 3 bases from V and 0 bases from J, with 12 bases between. CDR3 loop: CAWREQGASGANVLTF. CDR3 bases: TGTGCCTGGAGGGAACAGGGAGCCTCTGGGGCCAACGTCCTGACTTTC.

This clone was counted ten times or more. V gene TRBV7-2 combines with J gene TRBJ1-1; the D is unclear. CDR1 SGHTA and CDR2 FQGNSA come from the germline V gene. Trimming removed 5 bases at V and 1 base at J, with 11 bases between. CDR3 length: 14 amino acids. The CDR3: CASSGRWGNTEAFF. In nucleotides, the CDR3 is TGTGCCAGCAGCGGGAGGTGGGGGAACACTGAAGCTTTCTTT. Variable domain in full (rest from reference TRBV7-2 and TRBJ1-1): GAGVSQSPSNKVTEKGKDVELRCDPISGHTALYWYRQSLGQGLEFLIYFQGNSAPDKSGLPSDRFSAERTGGSVSTLTIQRTQQEDSAVYLCASSGRWGNTEAFFGQGTRLTVV.

The CDR3 nucleotides read TGCGCCAGCAGTGAGATTGGGCAGGGTTTCATGAACACTGAAGCTTTCTTT. The encoded protein is CASSEIGQGFMNTEAFF. The genes are TRBV10-2 and TRBJ1-1, with a possible D match to TRBD1 (5 bases). V was pared by 2 bases and J by 0 bases, with 16 bases between. Per germline, CDR1 WSHSY and CDR2 SAAADI. This CDR3 region has 17 residues.

J is TRBJ2-7 and V is TRBV21-1; the D call TRBD2 from the table was never checked on the DNA. TRBV21-1 is flagged as a pseudogene. The CDR3 contains 17 residues. CDR3 amino acids: CASSKARRGGALYEQYF. The CDR3 DNA sequence: TGTGCCAGCAGCAAAGCCCGTCGGGGGGGGGCTCTCTACGAGCAGTACTTC.

This clone appeared a few times. CDR3 sequence (DNA): TGTGCCAGCAAGAAGAGGCGCGCAACTAATGAAAAACTGTTTTTT. Amino acid sequence: CASKKRRATNEKLFF. The rearrangement links TRBV2 to TRBJ1-4, with D unresolved. Trimming shortened V by 7 bases and J by 0 bases, and 12 bases separated the two germline ends. This CDR3 spans 15 amino acids. Germline CDR1 reads SNHLY; CDR2 reads FYNNEI.

This clone was picked up a small number of times. The V call is TRBV19, the J call TRBJ1-1; TRBD1 agrees at 8 bases. J gave up 5 bases and V 4 bases, and 9 bases lay outside the gene matches. CDR3 length: 15 residues. Germline CDR1 is LNHDA and CDR2 is SQIVND (reference sequence). CDR3 sequence: CASSNRQGITTEAFF. The CDR3 DNA sequence: TGTGCCAGTAGTAACAGACAGGGGATAACAACTGAAGCTTTCTTT. Together with reference TRBV19 and TRBJ1-1, the CDR3 gives the full variable domain: DGGITQSPKYLFRKEGQNVTLSCEQNLNHDAMYWYRQDPGQGLRLIYYSQIVNDFQKGDIAEGYSVSREKKESFPLTVTSAQKNPTAFYLCASSNRQGITTEAFFGQGTRLTVV.

The rearrangement joins TRBV19 to TRBJ2-2; maybe TRBD2 (5 bases). Looked up from germline, CDR1 is LNHDA and CDR2 is SQIVND (reference sequence). The ends were cut back, 7 bases at V and 4 bases at J, with 13 bases in the middle. This CDR3 has 14 residues. The CDR3 DNA is TGTGCCAGTAAGCGGCAGGAGTTCACCGGGGAGCTGTTTTTT. Translated, it gives CASKRQEFTGELFF.

The rearrangement uses TRBV5-1 and TRBJ1-5, with D unclear. Germline assignment: CDR1 SGHRS and CDR2 YFSETQ. The CDR3 loop spans 15 amino acids. Trimming left V 0 bases short and J 0 bases short, with 7 bases between. The CDR3 DNA reads TGCGCCAGCAGCTTGGACGGGGATAGCAATCAGCCCCAGCATTTT. It is translated as CASSLDGDSNQPQHF. Variable domain in full (rest from reference TRBV5-1 and TRBJ1-5): KAGVTQTPRYLIKTRGQQVTLSCSPISGHRSVSWYQQTPGQGLQFLFEYFSETQRNKGNFPGRFSGRQFSNSRSEMNVSTLELGDSALYLCASSLDGDSNQPQHFGDGTRLSIL.

The rearrangement joins TRBV10-3 to TRBJ2-3; 7 bases line up with TRBD1. The CDR3 loop spans 13 amino acids. Germline-derived CDR1 and CDR2 are ENHRY and SYGVKD. With 4 bases clipped from V and 6 bases from J, the junction kept 4 bases outside the gene matches. CDR3 region: CAISGGQFDTQYF. CDR3 nucleotide sequence: TGTGCCATCAGTGGGGGACAGTTTGATACGCAGTATTTT.

Written as DNA, the CDR3 is TGCGCCAGCAGCCGCCAGACAGGGGGACCGAACACCGGGGAGCTGTTTTTT. It yields the protein CASSRQTGGPNTGELFF. The rearrangement uses TRBV4-3 and TRBJ2-2; TRBD1 aligns across 9 bases. Trimming cost V 4 bases and J 0 bases; bases outside gene matches: 6. Per the germline V gene, CDR1 is LGHNA and CDR2 is YSLEER. This CDR3 has 17 amino acids.

The chain recombines TRBV6-5 with TRBJ1-1; maybe TRBD1 (6 bases). CDR1 MNHEY and CDR2 SVGAGI come from the germline V gene. The V end was cut by 6 bases, the J end by 4 bases, with 9 bases between. The CDR3 runs 12 residues. CDR3 amino acids: CASRRGGTEAFF. For the CDR3, the DNA is TGTGCCAGCAGGAGAGGGGGCACTGAAGCTTTCTTT.

The count of this clone is one. The V gene is TRBV2, the J gene TRBJ2-6, with a weak D call TRBD2 (5 bases). Germline CDR1 and CDR2: SNHLY and FYNNEI. CDR3 length: 15 residues. With 5 bases removed from V and 4 bases from J, the gap between germline ends came to 12 bases. CDR3 amino acids: CASSLKDSGANVLTF. CDR3 nucleotide sequence: TGTGCCAGCAGTTTGAAGGACTCCGGGGCCAACGTCCTGACTTTC. Drawing the rest from reference TRBV2 and TRBJ2-6, the complete variable domain is EPEVTQTPSHQVTQMGQEVILRCVPISNHLYFYWYRQILGQKVEFLVSFYNNEISEKSEIFDDQFSVERPDGSNFTLKIRSTKLEDSAMYFCASSLKDSGANVLTFGAGSRLTVL.